The source of this T cell receptor beta chain is a study of shared clonotypes between healthy human individuals. Looking at the study overall: Donors had three CD4 naive, three CD4 memory, two CD8 naive and one CD8 memory plate apiece.

How the authors handled the data: Filtering of immunoSEQ junctional sequences could not match full-length read filtering. Only in-frame clones appear in the TCRdb table, and some are missing; sequencing was by immunoSEQ multiplex PCR. The V and J calls and the clone size are those of that table, but D and trimming were determined from the DNA. The data contain a few million clones, around 90% of them singletons. This clone was detected only once. Germline V gene data show CDR1 as SGHRS and CDR2 as YFSETQ. V was pared by 3 bases and J by 7 bases, with 13 bases of the junction left unmatched. There are 17 residues in the CDR3. Everyone who donated was a Caucasian adult who lived in Nashville, Tennessee. Division of CD4+ cells produced a CD45RA+ naive subset and a CD45RA-negative memory subset.

The gene calls are TRBV5-1 and TRBJ2-1; 10 bases fit TRBD2. The receptor comes from a man in his late teens or twenties in good health. Some clones in this sample may be carry-over from other donors' samples. The sequencing sample was made of naive CD4+ T cells from PBMCs. Subset defined: CD45RA+ positively selected. In nucleotides, the CDR3 is TGCGCCAGCAGCTGGGGACTAGCGCTCCAAGGAGGGAATGAGCAGTTCTTC. It encodes CASSWGLALQGGNEQFF.